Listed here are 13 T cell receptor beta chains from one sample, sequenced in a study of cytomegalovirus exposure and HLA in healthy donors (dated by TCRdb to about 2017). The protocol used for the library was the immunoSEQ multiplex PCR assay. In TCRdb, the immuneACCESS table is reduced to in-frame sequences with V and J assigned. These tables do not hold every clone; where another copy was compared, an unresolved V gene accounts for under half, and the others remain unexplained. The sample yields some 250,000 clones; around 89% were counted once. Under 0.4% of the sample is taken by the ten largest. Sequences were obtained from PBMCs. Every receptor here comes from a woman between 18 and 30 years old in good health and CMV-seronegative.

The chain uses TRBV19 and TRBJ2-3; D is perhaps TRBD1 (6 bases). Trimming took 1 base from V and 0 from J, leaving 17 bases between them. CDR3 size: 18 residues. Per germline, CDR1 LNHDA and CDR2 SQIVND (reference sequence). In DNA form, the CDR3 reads TGTGCCAGTAGTATAGTGCCCCAACAACAGGGTAGCACAGATACGCAGTATTTT. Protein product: CASSIVPQQQGSTDTQYF.

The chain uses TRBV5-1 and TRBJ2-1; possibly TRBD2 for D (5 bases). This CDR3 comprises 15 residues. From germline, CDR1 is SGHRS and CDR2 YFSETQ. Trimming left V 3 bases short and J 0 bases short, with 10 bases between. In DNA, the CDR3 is TGCGCCAGCAGCTCGGACTTGAGCTCCTACAATGAGCAGTTCTTC. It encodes CASSSDLSSYNEQFF.

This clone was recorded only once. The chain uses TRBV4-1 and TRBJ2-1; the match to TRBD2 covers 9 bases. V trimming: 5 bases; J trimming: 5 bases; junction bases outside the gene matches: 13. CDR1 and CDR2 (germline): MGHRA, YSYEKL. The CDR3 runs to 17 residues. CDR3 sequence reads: CASSSQQTRLADNEQFF. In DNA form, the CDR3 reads TGCGCCAGCAGCTCCCAACAGACTAGACTAGCGGACAATGAGCAGTTCTTC.

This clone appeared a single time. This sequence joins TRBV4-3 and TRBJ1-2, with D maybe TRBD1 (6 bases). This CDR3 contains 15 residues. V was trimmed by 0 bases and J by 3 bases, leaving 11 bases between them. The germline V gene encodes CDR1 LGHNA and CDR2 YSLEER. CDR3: CASSQDTGTYYGYTF. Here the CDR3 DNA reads TGCGCCAGCAGCCAAGATACAGGGACCTACTATGGCTACACCTTC.

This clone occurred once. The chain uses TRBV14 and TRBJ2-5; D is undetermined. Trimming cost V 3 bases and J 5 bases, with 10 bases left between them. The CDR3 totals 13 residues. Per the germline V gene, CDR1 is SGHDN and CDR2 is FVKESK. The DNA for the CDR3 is TGTGCCAGCAGCCATGGGCCTGGGGAGACCCAGTACTTC. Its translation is CASSHGPGETQYF.

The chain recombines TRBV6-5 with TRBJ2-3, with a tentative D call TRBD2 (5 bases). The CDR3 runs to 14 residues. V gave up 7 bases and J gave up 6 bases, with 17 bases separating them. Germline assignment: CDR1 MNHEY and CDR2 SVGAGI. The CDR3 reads CASKVASLTDTQYF. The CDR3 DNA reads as TGTGCCAGCAAGGTGGCTAGCCTAACGGATACGCAGTATTTT.

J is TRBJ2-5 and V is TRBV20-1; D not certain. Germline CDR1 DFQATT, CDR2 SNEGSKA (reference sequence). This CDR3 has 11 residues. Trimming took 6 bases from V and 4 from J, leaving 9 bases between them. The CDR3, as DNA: TGCAGTGCACTTATTCGAGAGACCCAGTACTTC. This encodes CSALIRETQYF.

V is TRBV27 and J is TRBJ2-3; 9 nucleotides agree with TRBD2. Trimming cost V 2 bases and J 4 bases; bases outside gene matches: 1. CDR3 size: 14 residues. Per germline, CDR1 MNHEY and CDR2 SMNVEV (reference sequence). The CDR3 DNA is TGTGCCAGCAGTTTAGCTAGCGGGGCAGATACGCAGTATTTT. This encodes CASSLASGADTQYF.

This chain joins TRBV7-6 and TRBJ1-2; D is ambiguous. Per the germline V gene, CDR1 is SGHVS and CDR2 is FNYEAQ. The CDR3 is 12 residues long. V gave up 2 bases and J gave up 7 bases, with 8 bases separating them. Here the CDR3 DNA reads TGTGCCAGCAGCTTAAACGGCGGTGGCTACACCTTC. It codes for CASSLNGGGYTF.

In nucleotides, the CDR3 is TGTGCCAGCAGTCCGAGACTAGCGGGGCTCTACGAGCAGTACTTC. It specifies CASSPRLAGLYEQYF. V and J are TRBV28 and TRBJ2-7; 11 positions match TRBD2. There are 15 residues in the CDR3. Trimming removed 5 bases from V and 3 bases from J; junction bases left unmatched: 6. Looked up from germline, CDR1 is MDHEN and CDR2 is SYDVKM.

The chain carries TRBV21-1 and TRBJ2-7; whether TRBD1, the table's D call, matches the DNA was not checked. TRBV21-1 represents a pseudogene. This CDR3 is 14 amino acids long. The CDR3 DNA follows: TGTGCCAGCACCAACCGGGACAGGGGGCGCGAGCAGTACTTC. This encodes CASTNRDRGREQYF.

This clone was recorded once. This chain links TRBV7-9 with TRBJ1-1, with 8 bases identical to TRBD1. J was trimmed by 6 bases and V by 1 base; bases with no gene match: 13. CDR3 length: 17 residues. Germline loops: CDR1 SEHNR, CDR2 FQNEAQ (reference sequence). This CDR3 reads CASSLVISGRGQPEAFF. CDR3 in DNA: TGTGCCAGCAGCTTAGTCATTTCAGGCAGGGGGCAACCTGAAGCTTTCTTT.

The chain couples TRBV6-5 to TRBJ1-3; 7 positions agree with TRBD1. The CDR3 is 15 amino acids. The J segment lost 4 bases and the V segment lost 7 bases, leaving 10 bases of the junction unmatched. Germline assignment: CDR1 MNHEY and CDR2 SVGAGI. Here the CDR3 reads CASKRQGSEGNTIYF. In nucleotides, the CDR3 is TGTGCCAGCAAAAGACAGGGTTCAGAGGGAAACACCATATATTTT.